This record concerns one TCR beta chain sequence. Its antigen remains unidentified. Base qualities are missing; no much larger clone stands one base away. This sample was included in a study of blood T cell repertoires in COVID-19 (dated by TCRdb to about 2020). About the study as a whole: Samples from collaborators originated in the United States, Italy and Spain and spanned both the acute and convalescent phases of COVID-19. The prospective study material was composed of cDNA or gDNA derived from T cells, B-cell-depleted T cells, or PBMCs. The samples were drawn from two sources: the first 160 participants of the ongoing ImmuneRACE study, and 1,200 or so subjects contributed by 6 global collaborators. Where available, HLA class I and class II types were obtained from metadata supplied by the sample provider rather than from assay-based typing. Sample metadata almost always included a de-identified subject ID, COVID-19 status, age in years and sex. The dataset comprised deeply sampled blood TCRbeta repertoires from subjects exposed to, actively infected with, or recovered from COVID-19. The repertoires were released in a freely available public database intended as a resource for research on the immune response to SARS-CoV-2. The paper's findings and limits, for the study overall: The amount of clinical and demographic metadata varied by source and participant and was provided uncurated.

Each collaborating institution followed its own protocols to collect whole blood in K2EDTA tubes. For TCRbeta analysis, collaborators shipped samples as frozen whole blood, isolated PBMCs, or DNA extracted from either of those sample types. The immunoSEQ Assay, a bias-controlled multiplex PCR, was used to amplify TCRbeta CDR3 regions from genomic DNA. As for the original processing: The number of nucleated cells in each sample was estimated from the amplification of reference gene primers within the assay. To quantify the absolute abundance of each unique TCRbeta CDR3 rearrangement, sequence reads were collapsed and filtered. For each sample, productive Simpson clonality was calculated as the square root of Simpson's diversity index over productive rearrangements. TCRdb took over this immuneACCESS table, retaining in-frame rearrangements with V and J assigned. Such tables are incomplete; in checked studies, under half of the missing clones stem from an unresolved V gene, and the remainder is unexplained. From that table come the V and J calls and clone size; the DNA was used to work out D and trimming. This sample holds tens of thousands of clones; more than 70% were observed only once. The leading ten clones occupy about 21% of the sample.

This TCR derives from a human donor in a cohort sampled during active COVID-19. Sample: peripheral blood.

The sequenced DNA is TGCGCCAGCAGTCAGGGGCTTGTGTCAGATACGCAGTATTTT. Protein translation: CASSQGLVSDTQYF. The sequence links TRBV5-1 to TRBJ2-3; TRBD1 could be the D gene, as 6 bases match. The CDR3 has 14 amino acids, counting the end cysteine and phenylalanine. The entry retains the CDR3 DNA only, 42 bases that are in frame from base 1. V drops 5 bases and J drops 4 bases, leaving 14 bases in between. CDR1 SGHRS and CDR2 YFSETQ are derived from the germline V gene.